This T cell receptor beta chain was recovered during a study of graft-versus-host responses after intestinal transplantation. Study context: Tacrolimus plus steroids were given to all recipients for approximately 3 years, preceded by anti-thymocyte globulin induction. General study points: GvH clones appeared in recipient marrow, some first in ileum or blood. Early HvG declines after transplant were associated with peak circulating GvH clone levels.

TCRdb keeps only in-frame clones here, not all; method: immunoSEQ multiplex PCR. The data contain roughly 50,000 clones, nearly 95% of them singletons. Concerning this clone itself: The antigen remains undetermined.

The CDR3 has 18 amino acids. The germline gives CDR1 LNHDA, CDR2 SQIVND (reference sequence). The V and J ends lost 5 bases and 1 base respectively, with 22 bases between them. Material: unstimulated CD4+ T cells sorted from spleen or lymph node cells, obtained before transplant. This sequence originates from a human donor who was the organ donor for an intestinal transplant. The chain joins TRBV19 to TRBJ2-3; tentatively, D is TRBD1 or TRBD2 (5 bases each). The CDR3 reads CASSWAGSGSRRTDTQYF. The CDR3 DNA follows: TGTGCCAGTAGTTGGGCAGGGAGTGGTAGCAGACGCACAGATACGCAGTATTTT. The variable domain in full, with the rest retrieved from reference TRBV19 and TRBJ2-3, is DGGITQSPKYLFRKEGQNVTLSCEQNLNHDAMYWYRQDPGQGLRLIYYSQIVNDFQKGDIAEGYSVSREKKESFPLTVTSAQKNPTAFYLCASSWAGSGSRRTDTQYFGPGTRLTVL.